The sequence of this T cell receptor (beta chain) was determined in a study of cytomegalovirus exposure and HLA in healthy donors. Vbeta (60) and Jbeta (13) primers were used in the PCR. Here immunoSEQ multiplex PCR was the method, and the copy in TCRdb shows in-frame clones only, minus some. The table has 140,000 to 150,000 clones, approximately 80% seen once; the top ten hold 3.5% to 5.5%. The V end was cut by 8 bases, the J end by 2 bases, with 10 bases between. CDR1 and CDR2 (germline): MDHEN, SYDVKM. This CDR3 spans 13 amino acids. The sequencing sample was made of PBMCs. The chain carries TRBV28 and TRBJ1-5, with D possibly matching TRBD1 (5 bases). The sequence derives from a woman aged 40 to 50 in good health and CMV-seropositive. CDR3 bases: TGTGCCAGCTCCCTACAGGGCAATCAGCCCCAGCATTTT. This sequence encodes CASSLQGNQPQHF.